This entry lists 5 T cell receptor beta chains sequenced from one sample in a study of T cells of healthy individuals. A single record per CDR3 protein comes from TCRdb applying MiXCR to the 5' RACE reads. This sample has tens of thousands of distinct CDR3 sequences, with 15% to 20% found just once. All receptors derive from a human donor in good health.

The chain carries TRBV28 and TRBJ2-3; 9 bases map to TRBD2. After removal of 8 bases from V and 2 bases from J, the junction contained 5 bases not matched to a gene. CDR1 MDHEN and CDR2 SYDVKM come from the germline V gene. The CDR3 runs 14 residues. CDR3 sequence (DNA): TGTGCCAGCCTTAGCGGGGGAATCACAGATACGCAGTATTTT. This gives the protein CASLSGGITDTQYF.

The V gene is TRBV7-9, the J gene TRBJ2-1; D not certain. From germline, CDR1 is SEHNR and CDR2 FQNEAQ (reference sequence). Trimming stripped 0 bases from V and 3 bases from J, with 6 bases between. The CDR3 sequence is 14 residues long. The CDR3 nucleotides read TGTGCCAGCAGCTTAGCTCAGGACTACAATGAGCAGTTCTTC. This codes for CASSLAQDYNEQFF. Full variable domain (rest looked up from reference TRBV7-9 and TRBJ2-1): DTGVSQNPRHKITKRGQNVTFRCDPISEHNRLYWYRQTLGQGPEFLTYFQNEAQLEKSRLLSDRFSAERPKGSFSTLEIQRTEQGDSAMYLCASSLAQDYNEQFFGPGTRLTVL.

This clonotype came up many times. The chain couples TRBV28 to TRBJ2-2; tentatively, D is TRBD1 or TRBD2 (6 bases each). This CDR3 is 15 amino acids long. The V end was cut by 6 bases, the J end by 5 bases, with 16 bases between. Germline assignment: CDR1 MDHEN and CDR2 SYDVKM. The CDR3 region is CASRRGRGRTGELFF. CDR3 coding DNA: TGTGCCAGCAGGAGGGGACGGGGGCGGACCGGGGAGCTGTTTTTT.

CDR3 loop: CASSLLAGVNEQFF. The DNA for the CDR3 is TGTGCCAGCAGTTTACTAGCGGGAGTCAATGAGCAGTTCTTC. The chain combines TRBV12-3 or TRBV12-4 with TRBJ2-1, with 10 bases that match TRBD2. With 2 bases clipped from V and 6 bases from J, the junction kept 1 base outside the gene matches. The CDR3 length is 14 residues.

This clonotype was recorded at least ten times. The CDR3 DNA reads as TGTGCCAGCAGCTTAGCGGGAGGGCCGGGTAATGAGCAGTTCTTC. This encodes CASSLAGGPGNEQFF. The chain combines TRBV28 with TRBJ2-1; 11 bases are shared with TRBD2. Germline lookup yields CDR1 MDHEN and CDR2 SYDVKM. This CDR3 is built from 15 residues. V lost 6 bases and J lost 7; bases outside the gene matches: 8.